Each of the 20 T cell receptor beta chains below was sequenced from the same sample in a study of beta chain features in type 1 diabetes. Expressed TCRB transcripts got sequenced, as all isolated RNA was reverse transcribed. The assay was immunoSEQ multiplex PCR, and TCRdb's table has in-frame clones only and misses some. The profile shows roughly 350,000 clones, approximately 11% of them singletons. What was sequenced was naive CD4+ T cells from blood. The receptors were sampled from a woman aged 25 to 39 in good health.

The J gene is TRBJ2-2, the V gene TRBV7-2, with D hard to call. The V and J ends lost 7 bases and 6 bases respectively, with 9 bases between them. Germline assignment: CDR1 SGHTA and CDR2 FQGNSA. This CDR3 is 12 amino acids long. The CDR3 DNA reads TGTGCCAGCACTCAGGTGGCCGGGGAGCTGTTTTTT. Encoded protein: CASTQVAGELFF.

The chain links TRBV30 to TRBJ2-6, with a tentative D call TRBD1 (5 bases). The V gene's germline CDR1 is GTSNPN and CDR2 SVGIG (reference sequence). V gave up 4 bases and J gave up 0 bases, with 19 bases separating them. The CDR3 runs to 18 residues. This CDR3 reads CAWNKQDIPRSGANVLTF. In DNA form, the CDR3 reads TGTGCCTGGAACAAACAGGACATACCTCGCTCTGGGGCCAACGTCCTGACTTTC. Drawing the rest from reference TRBV30 and TRBJ2-6, the complete variable domain is SQTIHQWPATLVQPVGSPLSLECTVEGTSNPNLYWYRQAAGRGLQLLFYSVGIGQISSEVPQNLSASRPQDRQFILSSKKLLLSDSGFYLCAWNKQDIPRSGANVLTFGAGSRLTVL.

This chain links TRBV7-3 with TRBJ2-1; possibly TRBD2 for D (7 bases). Germline CDR1 and CDR2: SGHTA and FQGTGA. Trimming removed 5 bases at V and 3 bases at J, with 14 bases between. The CDR3 runs to 15 residues. The CDR3 DNA follows: TGTGCCAGCAGCCCTAGCGGAGGGGGCTACAATGAGCAGTTCTTC. Translated: CASSPSGGGYNEQFF.

This clone was picked up a small number of times. The chain recombines TRBV10-3 with TRBJ2-1; TRBD1 aligns across 8 bases. Looked up from germline, CDR1 is ENHRY and CDR2 is SYGVKD. This CDR3 comprises 13 residues. With 8 bases clipped from V and 3 bases from J, the junction kept 3 bases outside the gene matches. The CDR3 is CAIGQGNYNEQFF. CDR3 nucleotides: TGTGCCATCGGACAGGGTAACTACAATGAGCAGTTCTTC.

This clone was observed a handful of times. V usage is TRBV7-2 and J usage is TRBJ1-4; TRBD1 agrees at 9 bases. The CDR3 covers 13 residues. Germline assignment: CDR1 SGHTA and CDR2 FQGNSA. With 5 bases clipped from V and 8 bases from J, the junction kept 3 bases outside the gene matches. Written as DNA, the CDR3 is TGTGCCAGCAGCGTAGGACAGGGGGAAAAACTGTTTTTT. Translated: CASSVGQGEKLFF.

The chain employs TRBV5-4 and TRBJ2-5, with TRBD2 matching over 13 bases. After removal of 1 base from V and 5 bases from J, the junction contained 8 bases not matched to a gene. The CDR3 has 17 residues. Germline V gene sequence: CDR1 SGHNT, CDR2 YYREEE (reference sequence). Here the CDR3 reads CASSLRKLAGGIETQYF. CDR3 nucleotide sequence: TGTGCCAGCAGCTTGCGTAAACTAGCGGGAGGGATTGAGACCCAGTACTTC.

The chain uses TRBV30 and TRBJ2-5; a possible D gene is TRBD1 (7 bases). The CDR3 contains 14 residues. Germline lookup yields CDR1 GTSNPN and CDR2 SVGIG (reference sequence). V shed 5 bases and J shed 7 bases, with 20 bases lying between them. Here the CDR3 reads CAWSRGTDFLTQYF. Written as DNA, the CDR3 is TGTGCCTGGTCTCGCGGGACAGATTTTTTGACCCAGTACTTC.

There are a few counts of this clone. V usage is TRBV16 and J usage is TRBJ1-1; D call uncertain. The CDR3 runs 14 residues. The V and J ends lost 0 bases and 0 bases respectively, with 5 bases between them. Per the germline V gene, CDR1 is KGHSY and CDR2 is FQNENV. CDR3 sequence reads: CASSQSTLNTEAFF. Written as DNA, the CDR3 is TGTGCCAGCAGCCAATCGACATTGAACACTGAAGCTTTCTTT.

The chain is built from TRBV7-3 and TRBJ2-1; 12 nucleotides line up with TRBD2. Trimming at V came to 0 bases and at J to 4 bases, leaving 4 bases not matched to a gene. This CDR3 has 17 amino acids. Germline CDR1 SGHTA, CDR2 FQGTGA. CDR3 region: CASSLTPLAGGYNEQFF. Here the CDR3 DNA reads TGTGCCAGCAGCTTAACCCCCCTAGCGGGGGGGTACAATGAGCAGTTCTTC.

This clone was observed a handful of times. The chain links TRBV4-3 to TRBJ2-7, with 8 bases matching TRBD1. CDR3 length: 15 amino acids. Germline V gene data show CDR1 as LGHNA and CDR2 as YSLEER. V dropped 4 bases and J dropped 6; count of bases not matched to a gene: 11. As DNA, the CDR3 is TGCGCCAGCAGCCCTCTCGACAGGGGTGGTTCCGAGCAGTACTTC. This translates into CASSPLDRGGSEQYF.

This clone occurred a few times. The V call is TRBV29-1, the J call TRBJ2-1; 9 bases agree with TRBD1. Trimming removed 5 bases from V and 2 bases from J; junction bases left unmatched: 10. The CDR3 sequence is 16 residues long. Germline V CDR1 and CDR2: SQVTM, ANQGSEA. CDR3 in DNA: TGCAGCGTTTCTGGACACAGGGGGCTCACCTACAATGAGCAGTTCTTC. Protein product: CSVSGHRGLTYNEQFF.

The rearrangement joins TRBV4-3 to TRBJ2-7; D is possibly TRBD1 (6 bases). CDR1 is LGHNA and CDR2 is YSLEER in the germline V gene. Trimming pared 0 bases from V and 0 bases from J, leaving 24 bases between. The CDR3 spans 20 residues. The CDR3: CASSQEWADRTVGRSYEQYF. The CDR3 bases are TGCGCCAGCAGCCAAGAGTGGGCGGACAGAACTGTTGGCCGCTCCTACGAGCAGTACTTC.

This clone was counted between two and nine times. The gene calls are TRBV9 and TRBJ2-7; TRBD1 is a possible D gene (6 bases). Germline assignment: CDR1 SGDLS and CDR2 YYNGEE. The CDR3 has 14 residues. V lost 3 bases, J lost 2 bases, and 12 bases lay in between. The chain's CDR3 is CASSADRDTYEQYF. CDR3 sequence (DNA): TGTGCCAGCAGCGCAGACCGGGACACCTACGAGCAGTACTTC. The full variable domain, with the rest looked up from reference TRBV9 and TRBJ2-7, is DSGVTQTPKHLITATGQRVTLRCSPRSGDLSVYWYQQSLDQGLQFLIQYYNGEERAKGNILERFSAQQFPDLHSELNLSSLELGDSALYFCASSADRDTYEQYFGPGTRLTVT.

The CDR3 region has the DNA TGTGCCAGCAGCTCTTATCCGGGACAGCCTAATGAAAAACTGTTTTTT. The encoded protein is CASSSYPGQPNEKLFF. V usage is TRBV5-6 and J usage is TRBJ1-4, with 7 bases identical to TRBD1. Trimming removed 3 bases from V and 3 bases from J; junction bases left unmatched: 8. CDR1 and CDR2 (germline): SGHDT, YYEEEE. The CDR3 contains 16 residues. The whole variable domain, filled in from reference TRBV5-6 and TRBJ1-4, reads DAGVTQSPTHLIKTRGQQVTLRCSPKSGHDTVSWYQQALGQGPQFIFQYYEEEERQRGNFPDRFSGHQFPNYSSELNVNALLLGDSALYLCASSSYPGQPNEKLFFGSGTQLSVL.

The J gene is TRBJ2-4, the V gene TRBV2; a possible D gene is TRBD1 (5 bases). This CDR3 is 14 amino acids long. V shed 6 bases and J shed 6 bases, with 15 bases lying between them. Germline values: CDR1 SNHLY, CDR2 FYNNEI. The CDR3 region is CASSKEQGRNIQYF. The CDR3 DNA sequence: TGTGCCAGCAGCAAAGAGCAGGGAAGAAACATTCAGTACTTC.

This clone was counted a few times. This sequence joins TRBV21-1 and TRBJ2-2; the DNA was not compared with TRBD1, the D call given in the table. TRBV21-1 is a pseudogene segment. The CDR3 spans 15 residues. The CDR3 loop is CASSEGQGGTGELFF. CDR3 DNA: TGTGCCAGCAGCGAGGGACAGGGAGGCACCGGGGAGCTGTTTTTT.

This clone was detected a few times. In DNA, the CDR3 is TGTGCCAGCAGTTTAGATCAATTCCCGGGACGGGGGAGGAGAGGCAATCAGCCCCAGCATTTT. Its protein is CASSLDQFPGRGRRGNQPQHF. The chain uses TRBV28 and TRBJ1-5; D might be TRBD1 (5 bases). Per germline, CDR1 MDHEN and CDR2 SYDVKM. The length of the CDR3 is 21 residues. Deletions cut 2 bases from V and 2 bases from J, with 28 bases between.

This chain links TRBV7-2 with TRBJ2-1; D call uncertain. CDR3 size: 18 residues. CDR1 is SGHTA, CDR2 FQGNSA, per germline. The V end was cut by 2 bases, the J end by 0 bases, with 17 bases between. Written as DNA, the CDR3 is TGTGCCAGCAGCTTAAGGCGTCCGAGCGCAAGCTCCTACAATGAGCAGTTCTTC. Its protein product is CASSLRRPSASSYNEQFF.

Only a few counts were recorded for this clone. The chain is built from TRBV5-1 and TRBJ1-1; 7 nucleotides align to TRBD1. Unmatched junction bases numbered 4, after V lost 0 bases and J lost 5 bases. Germline-derived CDR1 and CDR2 are SGHRS and YFSETQ. The CDR3 is 14 amino acids. CDR3 DNA sequence: TGCGCCAGCAGCTTGGACAGGGGCTGGACTGAAGCTTTCTTT. Amino acid sequence: CASSLDRGWTEAFF. The entire variable domain, with the rest obtained from reference TRBV5-1 and TRBJ1-1, is as follows: KAGVTQTPRYLIKTRGQQVTLSCSPISGHRSVSWYQQTPGQGLQFLFEYFSETQRNKGNFPGRFSGRQFSNSRSEMNVSTLELGDSALYLCASSLDRGWTEAFFGQGTRLTVV.

This clone was seen a handful of times. V is TRBV5-1 and J is TRBJ2-1; 8 bases match TRBD2. This CDR3 has 14 residues. V lost 4 bases to trimming and J lost 7 bases; unmatched junction nucleotides: 7. CDR1 SGHRS and CDR2 YFSETQ come from the germline V gene. The CDR3 region has the DNA TGCGCCAGCAGCCTACCCGGCGGGAGGAATGAGCAGTTCTTC. Its translation: CASSLPGGRNEQFF.